These 10 T cell receptor beta chains came from one sample sequenced in a study of OX40 agonist ivuxolimab in advanced cancers. The protocol was immunoSEQ multiplex PCR, while the TCRdb copy is restricted to in-frame clones and leaves out a portion. The sample has under 70,000 clones; around 87% are singletons. The starting material was CD4+ or CD8+ T cells sorted from blood, obtained in a trial of the OX40 agonist ivuxolimab. The origin of the receptors is an adult with an advanced solid tumor such as melanoma, head and neck, liver or kidney cancer.

V usage is TRBV18 and J usage is TRBJ2-5; perhaps TRBD2 as D (6 bases). V dropped 6 bases and J dropped 4 bases, with 15 bases sitting between them. CDR1 is KGHSH and CDR2 is LQKENI in the germline V gene. There are 14 residues in the CDR3. The CDR3 region is CASSSTRGGETQYF. CDR3 nucleotide sequence: TGTGCCAGCTCCTCGACTAGGGGAGGAGAGACCCAGTACTTC.

There are a few counts of this clone. The CDR3 loop reads CASSLDGRPQYF. CDR3 bases: TGTGCCAGCAGCTTAGACGGGAGACCGCAGTATTTT. The chain employs TRBV7-9 and TRBJ2-3, with D tentatively TRBD2 (6 bases). The CDR3 sequence is 12 residues long. Germline V lookup: CDR1 SEHNR, CDR2 FQNEAQ (reference sequence). Trimming pared 1 base from V and 10 bases from J, leaving 9 bases between. Together with reference TRBV7-9 and TRBJ2-3, the CDR3 gives the full variable domain: DTGVSQNPRHKITKRGQNVTFRCDPISEHNRLYWYRQTLGQGPEFLTYFQNEAQLEKSRLLSDRFSAERPKGSFSTLEIQRTEQGDSAMYLCASSLDGRPQYFGPGTRLTVL.

V and J are TRBV14 and TRBJ2-7; possibly TRBD1 for D (6 bases). This CDR3 has 13 amino acids. Trimming shortened V by 1 base and J by 7 bases, and 11 bases separated the two germline ends. Germline loops: CDR1 SGHDN, CDR2 FVKESK. The CDR3 spells CASSQGAGDEQYF. CDR3 nucleotides: TGTGCCAGCAGCCAAGGGGCAGGGGATGAGCAGTACTTC. The variable domain in full, with the rest retrieved from reference TRBV14 and TRBJ2-7, is EAGVTQFPSHSVIEKGQTVTLRCDPISGHDNLYWYRRVMGKEIKFLLHFVKESKQDESGMPNNRFLAERTGGTYSTLKVQPAELEDSGVYFCASSQGAGDEQYFGPGTRLTVT.

The chain couples TRBV5-6 to TRBJ2-3; D gene ambiguous. Per the germline V gene, CDR1 is SGHDT and CDR2 is YYEEEE. The CDR3 sequence is 16 residues long. V gave up 4 bases and J gave up 1 base, with 16 bases separating them. CDR3 region: CASSDGPNWGTDTQYF. The CDR3 DNA follows: TGTGCCAGCAGCGACGGACCCAATTGGGGCACAGATACGCAGTATTTT.

The V call is TRBV5-4, the J call TRBJ2-1, with TRBD2 as a possible D gene (6 bases). Trimming left V 0 bases short and J 6 bases short, with 16 bases between. The CDR3 sequence is 16 residues long. Germline CDR1 SGHNT, CDR2 YYREEE (reference sequence). The CDR3 DNA sequence: TGTGCCAGCAGCTTGGATGGCGGGACGAAGAGCAATGAGCAGTTCTTC. It encodes CASSLDGGTKSNEQFF. Complete variable domain (other parts from reference TRBV5-4 and TRBJ2-1): ETGVTQSPTHLIKTRGQQVTLRCSSQSGHNTVSWYQQALGQGPQFIFQYYREEENGRGNFPPRFSGLQFPNYSSELNVNALELDDSALYLCASSLDGGTKSNEQFFGPGTRLTVL.

The chain joins TRBV9 to TRBJ2-3; TRBD1 agrees at 7 bases. The CDR3 length is 16 residues. CDR1 and CDR2 (germline): SGDLS, YYNGEE. The ends lost 5 bases at V and 2 bases at J; junction bases unmatched: 11. CDR3 amino acids: CASSPTLGQPTDTQYF. The CDR3 DNA reads as TGTGCCAGCAGTCCGACGCTGGGACAGCCCACAGATACGCAGTATTTT.

This chain joins TRBV5-1 and TRBJ1-2, with a possible D match to TRBD1 (6 bases). The CDR3 sequence is 13 residues long. Per germline, CDR1 SGHRS and CDR2 YFSETQ. V lost 7 bases, J lost 1 base, and 11 bases lay in between. The CDR3 loop is CASVAGVNYGYTF. The CDR3 DNA is TGCGCCAGCGTGGCAGGGGTTAACTATGGCTACACCTTC.

The rearrangement uses TRBV7-2 and TRBJ1-5, with TRBD1 as a possible D gene (6 bases). From germline, CDR1 is SGHTA and CDR2 FQGNSA. Trimming left V 5 bases short and J 0 bases short, with 11 bases between. The CDR3 contains 15 residues. The CDR3 reads CASSGQGYSNQPQHF. In nucleotides, the CDR3 is TGTGCCAGCAGCGGCCAGGGGTATAGCAATCAGCCCCAGCATTTT.

The chain employs TRBV14 and TRBJ2-3; tentative D call: TRBD1 (5 bases). This CDR3 has 12 residues. V was shortened by 4 bases and J by 6 bases, with 8 bases between the two germline ends. The V gene's germline CDR1 is SGHDN and CDR2 FVKESK. CDR3 protein: CASSLQGDTQYF. Written as DNA, the CDR3 is TGTGCCAGCAGCCTCCAGGGTGATACGCAGTATTTT.

The chain is built from TRBV2 and TRBJ2-7; possibly TRBD2 for D (6 bases). The J call may be in error: the DNA end matches TRBJ2-5 better. This CDR3 spans 12 amino acids. Germline lookup yields CDR1 SNHLY and CDR2 FYNNEI. This CDR3 reads CAESPRGETQYF. The CDR3 bases are TGTGCCGAAAGCCCCCGGGGGGAGACCCAGTACTTC.